The 11 T cell receptor beta chains given below trace back to one sample, sequenced in a study of T cells in Graves' hyperthyroidism and ophthalmopathy. RNA transcripts were the template for amplifying TCR beta CDR3 regions. HTBI primers were used for first-round RT-PCR of the TCR CDR3. TCRdb redid the calling of the multiplex PCR reads with MiXCR, one entry per CDR3 protein. The repertoire consists of about 360,000 distinct CDR3 sequences, with roughly 13% occurring once and the leading ten covering around a tenth. Sequencing was carried out using blood. These receptors were collected from a woman aged 18-30 years with Graves' hyperthyroidism.

The sample holds many counts of this clonotype. The CDR3 DNA follows: TGCAGTGGACTAGCCGATGAGCAGTTCTTC. Residues: CSGLADEQFF. The chain has TRBV20-1 and TRBJ2-1, with 7 bases that match TRBD2. In germline, CDR1 is DFQATT, CDR2 SNEGSKA (reference sequence). Unmatched junction bases numbered 2, after V lost 7 bases and J lost 8 bases. The CDR3 extends over 10 amino acids.

The rearrangement links TRBV3-1 to TRBJ2-3; TRBD1 matches 8 bases. The CDR3 spans 16 residues. With V trimmed by 4 bases and J by 3 bases, 9 bases remained unmatched. CDR1 LGHDT and CDR2 YNNKEL come from the germline V gene (reference sequence). The CDR3 DNA is TGTGCCAGCAGCCCAATCTTGGACAGGGCTACAGATACGCAGTATTTT. This translates into CASSPILDRATDTQYF.

The sample holds many counts of this clonotype. The J gene is TRBJ2-3, the V gene TRBV5-5; D could derive from TRBD1 or TRBD2 (6 bases each). Germline CDR1 reads SGHKS; CDR2 reads YYEKEE (reference sequence). CDR3 length: 15 residues. V dropped 2 bases and J dropped 6 bases, with 16 bases sitting between them. The CDR3 loop reads CASSLRWGAADTQYF. For the CDR3, the DNA is TGTGCCAGCAGCTTAAGGTGGGGGGCGGCGGATACGCAGTATTTT.

This clonotype turned up a few times. The rearrangement uses TRBV10-2 and TRBJ1-2, with 9 bases fitting TRBD1. This CDR3 spans 15 amino acids. Looked up from germline, CDR1 is WSHSY and CDR2 is SAAADI. V was clipped by 6 bases and J by 8 bases; unmatched bases: 13. CDR3: CASSPLGQGGYGYTF. CDR3 coding DNA: TGCGCCAGCAGCCCCTTGGGACAGGGAGGCTACGGCTACACCTTC.

On this clonotype itself: This could be a read error, since a much larger clone is one nucleotide away. The chain couples TRBV20-1 to TRBJ1-4; D may be TRBD1 (6 bases). Germline CDR1 and CDR2: DFQATT and SNEGSKA (reference sequence). The CDR3 has 14 amino acids. The CDR3 spells CSAHGGGLNEKLSF. DNA for the CDR3: TGCAGTGCTCACGGGGGGGGGCTTAATGAAAAACTGTCTTTT.

This clonotype was found many times. This chain connects TRBV20-1 to TRBJ2-5; TRBD2 agrees at 7 bases. The CDR3 runs to 14 residues. Per the germline V gene, CDR1 is DFQATT and CDR2 is SNEGSKA (reference sequence). Trimming removed 0 bases from V and 5 bases from J; junction bases left unmatched: 6. This CDR3 is CSARDVGGSETQYF. CDR3 nucleotide sequence: TGCAGTGCTAGAGATGTCGGGGGGAGTGAGACCCAGTACTTC.

This clonotype was seen many times. The chain uses TRBV12-3 or TRBV12-4 and TRBJ1-1; D perhaps matches TRBD1 (5 bases). V was trimmed by 5 bases and J by 5 bases, leaving 24 bases between them. The CDR3 extends over 17 amino acids. CDR3 coding DNA: TGTGCCAGCAGTGATAACCTACTGGACAAATCAGCGACTGAAGCTTTCTTT. It encodes CASSDNLLDKSATEAFF.

Many counts were recorded for this clonotype. Written as DNA, the CDR3 is TGCAGCGCCGGTGGGACTAGCGTATTCGAGCAGTACTTC. As protein: CSAGGTSVFEQYF. The V and J genes are TRBV20-1 and TRBJ2-7; TRBD2 aligns across 10 bases. CDR1 DFQATT and CDR2 SNEGSKA come from the germline V gene (reference sequence). There are 13 residues in the CDR3.

This clonotype was recorded many times. The V gene is TRBV5-1, the J gene TRBJ2-7; 11 nucleotides agree with TRBD2. The CDR3 runs to 15 residues. CDR1 and CDR2 from the germline V gene are SGHRS and YFSETQ. With V trimmed by 4 bases and J by 1 base, 4 bases remained unmatched. Here the CDR3 reads CASSTLAGGSYEQYF. The CDR3 nucleotides read TGCGCCAGCAGCACCCTAGCGGGAGGATCCTACGAGCAGTACTTC.

The rearrangement uses TRBV9 and TRBJ2-2; D is unclear. The germline CDR1 and CDR2 sequences are SGDLS and YYNGEE. The CDR3 covers 17 residues. V shed 3 bases and J shed 1 base, with 16 bases lying between them. The CDR3 is CASSAPRWVENTGELFF. CDR3 nucleotides: TGTGCCAGCAGCGCGCCCCGGTGGGTTGAGAACACCGGGGAGCTGTTTTTT.

This clonotype has a count of ten or more. This chain uses TRBV13 with TRBJ2-2; D not certain. V lost 4 bases, J lost 6 bases, and 12 bases lay in between. Germline loops: CDR1 PRHDT, CDR2 FYEKMQ (reference sequence). CDR3 length: 14 residues. CDR3 region: CASSSLRRAGELFF. DNA for the CDR3: TGTGCCAGCAGCTCCCTTAGGAGAGCCGGGGAGCTGTTTTTT.